The TCR beta chain under discussion was sequenced for a study of blood T cell repertoires in COVID-19. In the authors' methods: Researchers report that nucleated cell counts were estimated from reference gene primer amplification. TCRdb's copy holds only in-frame clones and misses some; the assay was immunoSEQ multiplex PCR. The V and J calls and the clone size are those of that table, but D and trimming were determined from the DNA. The sample consists of 430,000 or so clones, around nine tenths of them appearing once. CDR1 and CDR2 (germline): MNHNY, SVGAGI (reference sequence). V shed 5 bases and J shed 2 bases, with 22 bases lying between them. This CDR3 contains 18 residues. A PCR-confirmed or clinician-diagnosed COVID-19 case had contacted exposed participants within 2 weeks of entry. This clone was seen a handful of times.

The sequenced sample consisted of PBMCs or T cells enriched from blood (not recorded which). This sequence joins TRBV6-6 and TRBJ2-1; D is possibly TRBD2 (6 bases). The receptor comes from a woman aged 18 to 35 who had been exposed to COVID-19. This CDR3 is CASSPTNPLAWAYNEQFF. In DNA form, the CDR3 reads TGTGCCAGCAGTCCTACCAACCCACTAGCTTGGGCCTACAATGAGCAGTTCTTC.